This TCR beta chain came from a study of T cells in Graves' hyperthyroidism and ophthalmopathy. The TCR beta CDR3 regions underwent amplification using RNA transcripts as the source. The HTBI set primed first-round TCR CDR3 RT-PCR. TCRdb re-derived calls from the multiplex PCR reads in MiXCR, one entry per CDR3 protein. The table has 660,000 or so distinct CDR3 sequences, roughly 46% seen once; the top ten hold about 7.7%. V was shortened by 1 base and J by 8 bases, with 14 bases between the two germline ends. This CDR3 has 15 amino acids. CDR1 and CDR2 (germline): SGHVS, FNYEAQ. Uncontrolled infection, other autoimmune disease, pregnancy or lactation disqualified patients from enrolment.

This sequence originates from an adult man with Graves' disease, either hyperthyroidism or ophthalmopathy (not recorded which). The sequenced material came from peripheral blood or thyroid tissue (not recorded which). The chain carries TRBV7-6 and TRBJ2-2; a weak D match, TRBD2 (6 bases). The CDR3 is CASSLGRAARGELFF. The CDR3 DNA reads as TGTGCCAGCAGCTTAGGGAGGGCCGCACGTGGGGAGCTGTTTTTT.